This T cell receptor beta chain appears in the sequencing data of a study of CD8 T cells in Susac syndrome. The V and J ends lost 8 bases and 3 bases respectively, with 17 bases between them. CDR3 length: 13 amino acids. Per the germline V gene, CDR1 is SQVTM and CDR2 is ANQGSEA. Diagnostic criteria defined recently for definite or probable disease were met by the Susac syndrome patients. Random hexamers served to reverse transcribe roughly 0.45 to 1 ug RNA. Each CDR3 protein gets one entry after TCRdb re-called the immunoSEQ multiplex PCR reads with MiXCR. The sample yields some 110,000 distinct CDR3 sequences, nearly 96% seen once.

This TCR came from a human donor with Susac syndrome. The sample consisted of CD4+ T cells from PBMCs. This chain joins TRBV29-1 and TRBJ2-7; D may match TRBD1 or TRBD2 (5 bases each). The CDR3 coding sequence is TGCAGCACGTCCGGGGCAGGGAGCTACGAGCAGTACTTC. This gives the protein CSTSGAGSYEQYF.